This TCR beta chain came from a study of patients and donors after allogeneic stem cell transplantation. This clonotype was found many times. The CDR3 runs 13 residues. Germline-derived CDR1 and CDR2 are SGHAT and FQNNGV. Germline trimming cut 5 bases from V and 8 bases from J; bases unmatched to any gene: 6. Each CDR3 protein gets one entry after TCRdb re-called the RT-PCR reads with MiXCR. The sample has 87,000 or so distinct CDR3 sequences, around 5% seen once. This chain joins TRBV11-2 and TRBJ2-1; 7 positions agree with TRBD2. The source of this sequence is a human donor who was either an allogeneic HSCT recipient or a stem cell or donor lymphocyte infusion donor (not recorded which). It is not recorded whose cells these are; they may come from a transplant donor. The sequenced sample was blood, either unsorted or a sorted T cell fraction (not recorded which). The CDR3 coding sequence is TGTGCCAGCAGCCGTGGGAGGGCCTATGAGCAGTTCTTC. This translates into CASSRGRAYEQFF.